Below, one T cell receptor (beta chain) is given with its context. Its matching antigen is unknown. This record belongs to a study of blood T cells in healthy people across ages. Germline V gene sequence: CDR1 SGHTA, CDR2 FQGNSA. The CDR3 covers 14 residues. V shed 5 bases, J shed 6 bases, and the junction held 6 bases outside the gene matches. A sample-barcoded 5' primer and a J-beta primer mix were used in a second PCR of about 7 to 12 cycles. TCRdb passed the 5' RACE reads through MiXCR, listing each CDR3 protein once. The sample yields 650,000 to 1,000,000 distinct CDR3 sequences, under 40% seen once. With each sample, at least 5.5 micrograms of total RNA were extracted. Study conclusions and caveats: Not knowing donor CMV status may have confounded expanded clonotype changes. Naive T cell percentage showed a strong correlation with the diversity of TCR beta.

The sequencing sample was made of blood. The rearrangement joins TRBV7-2 to TRBJ2-2; 7 bases line up with TRBD1. The TCR comes from a man aged 18 to 35 in good health. CDR3 bases: TGTGCCAGCAGCCGTATCCAGGGGGCCGGGGAGCTGTTTTTT. Encoded protein: CASSRIQGAGELFF.